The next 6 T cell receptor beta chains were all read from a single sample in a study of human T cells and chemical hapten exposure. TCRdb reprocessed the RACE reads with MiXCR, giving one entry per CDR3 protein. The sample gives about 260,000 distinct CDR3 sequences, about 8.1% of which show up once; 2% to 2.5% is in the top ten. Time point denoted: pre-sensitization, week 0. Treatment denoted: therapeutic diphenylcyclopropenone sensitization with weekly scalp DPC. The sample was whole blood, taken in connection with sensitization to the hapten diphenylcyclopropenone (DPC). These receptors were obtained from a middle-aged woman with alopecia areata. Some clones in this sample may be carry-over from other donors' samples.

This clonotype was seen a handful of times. The CDR3 loop is CASSGRTSGRGWQFF. The CDR3 coding sequence is TGTGCCAGCAGTGGGCGGACTAGCGGGAGGGGATGGCAGTTCTTC. The V and J genes are TRBV2 and TRBJ2-1, with TRBD2 identical over 15 bases. This CDR3 region has 15 residues. The V gene end was trimmed by 4 bases and the J gene end by 12 bases; junction bases not matched to a gene: 7. From germline, CDR1 is SNHLY and CDR2 FYNNEI.

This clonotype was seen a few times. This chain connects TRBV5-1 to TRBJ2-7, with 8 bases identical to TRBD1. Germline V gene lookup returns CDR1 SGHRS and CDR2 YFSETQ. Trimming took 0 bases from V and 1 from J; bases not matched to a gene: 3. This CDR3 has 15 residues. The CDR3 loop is CASSLAGQESYEQYF. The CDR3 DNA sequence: TGCGCCAGCAGCTTGGCGGGACAGGAGTCCTACGAGCAGTACTTC. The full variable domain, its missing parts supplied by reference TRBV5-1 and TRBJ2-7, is KAGVTQTPRYLIKTRGQQVTLSCSPISGHRSVSWYQQTPGQGLQFLFEYFSETQRNKGNFPGRFSGRQFSNSRSEMNVSTLELGDSALYLCASSLAGQESYEQYFGPGTRLTVT.

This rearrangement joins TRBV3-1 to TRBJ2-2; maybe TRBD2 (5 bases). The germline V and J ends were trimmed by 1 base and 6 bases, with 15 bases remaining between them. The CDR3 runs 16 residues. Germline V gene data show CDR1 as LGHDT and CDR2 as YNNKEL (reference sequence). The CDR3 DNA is TGTGCCAGCAGCCAAGGCTTAGCGTCTGTACCCGGGGAGCTGTTTTTT. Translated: CASSQGLASVPGELFF. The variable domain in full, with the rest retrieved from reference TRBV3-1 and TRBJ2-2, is DTAVSQTPKYLVTQMGNDKSIKCEQNLGHDTMYWYKQDSKKFLKIMFSYNNKELIINETVPNRFSPKSPDKAHLNLHINSLELGDSAVYFCASSQGLASVPGELFFGEGSRLTVL.

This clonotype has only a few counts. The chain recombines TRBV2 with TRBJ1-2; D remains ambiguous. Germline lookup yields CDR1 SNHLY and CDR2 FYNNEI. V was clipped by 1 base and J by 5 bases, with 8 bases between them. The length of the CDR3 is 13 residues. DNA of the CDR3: TGTGCCAGCAGTGAAGGGCAGAAATATGGCTACACCTTC. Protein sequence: CASSEGQKYGYTF.

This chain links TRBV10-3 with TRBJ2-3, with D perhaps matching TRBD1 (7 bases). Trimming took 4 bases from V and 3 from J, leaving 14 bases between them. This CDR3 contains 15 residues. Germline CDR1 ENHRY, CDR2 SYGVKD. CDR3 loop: CAISGGLGQTDTQYF. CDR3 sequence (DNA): TGTGCCATCAGTGGGGGACTGGGACAGACAGATACGCAGTATTTT.

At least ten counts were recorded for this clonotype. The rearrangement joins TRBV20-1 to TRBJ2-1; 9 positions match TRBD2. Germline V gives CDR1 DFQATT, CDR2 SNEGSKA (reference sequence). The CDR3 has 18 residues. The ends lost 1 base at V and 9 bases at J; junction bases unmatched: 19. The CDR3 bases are TGCAGTGCTAGAGTACTACGGCGGGAGGGCCCTATTCTAGGTGAGCAGTTCTTC. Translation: CSARVLRREGPILGEQFF.